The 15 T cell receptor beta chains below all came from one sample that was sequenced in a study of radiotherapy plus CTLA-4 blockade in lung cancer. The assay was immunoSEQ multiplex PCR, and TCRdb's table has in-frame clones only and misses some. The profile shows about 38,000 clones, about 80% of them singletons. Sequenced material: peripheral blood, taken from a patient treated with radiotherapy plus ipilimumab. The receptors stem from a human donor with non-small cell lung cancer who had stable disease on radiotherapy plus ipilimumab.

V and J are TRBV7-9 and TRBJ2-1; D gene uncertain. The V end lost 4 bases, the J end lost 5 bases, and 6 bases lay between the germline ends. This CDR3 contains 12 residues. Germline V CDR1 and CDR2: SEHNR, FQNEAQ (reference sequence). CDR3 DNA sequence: TGTGCCAGCAGCTCCGAGCACAATGAGCAGTTCTTC. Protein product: CASSSEHNEQFF.

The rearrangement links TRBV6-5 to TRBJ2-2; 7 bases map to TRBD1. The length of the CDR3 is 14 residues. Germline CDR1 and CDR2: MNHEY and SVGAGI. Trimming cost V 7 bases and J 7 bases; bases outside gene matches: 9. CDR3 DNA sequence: TGTGCCAGCACCCCTACAGGGGTGGGCGGGGAGCTGTTTTTT. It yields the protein CASTPTGVGGELFF.

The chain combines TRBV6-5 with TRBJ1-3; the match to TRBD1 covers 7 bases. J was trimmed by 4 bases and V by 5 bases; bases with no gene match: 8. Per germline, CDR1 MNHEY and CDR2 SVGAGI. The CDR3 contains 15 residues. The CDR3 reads CASSATGVGGNTIYF. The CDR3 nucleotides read TGTGCCAGCAGTGCAACAGGGGTAGGGGGAAACACCATATATTTT.

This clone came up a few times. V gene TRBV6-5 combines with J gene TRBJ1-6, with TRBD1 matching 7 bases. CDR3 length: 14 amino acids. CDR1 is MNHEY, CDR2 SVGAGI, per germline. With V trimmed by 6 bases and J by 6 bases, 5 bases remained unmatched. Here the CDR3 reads CASSPGQTNSPLHF. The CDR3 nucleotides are TGTGCCAGCAGCCCGGGACAGACTAATTCACCCCTCCACTTT.

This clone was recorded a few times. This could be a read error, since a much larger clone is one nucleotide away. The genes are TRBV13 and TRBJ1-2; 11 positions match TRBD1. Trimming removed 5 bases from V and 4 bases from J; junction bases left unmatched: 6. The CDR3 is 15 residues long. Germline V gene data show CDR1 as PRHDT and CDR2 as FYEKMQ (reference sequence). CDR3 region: CASSAGQGGGYGYTF. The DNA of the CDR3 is TGTGCCAGCAGCGCGGGACAGGGGGGGGGCTATGGCTACACCTTC.

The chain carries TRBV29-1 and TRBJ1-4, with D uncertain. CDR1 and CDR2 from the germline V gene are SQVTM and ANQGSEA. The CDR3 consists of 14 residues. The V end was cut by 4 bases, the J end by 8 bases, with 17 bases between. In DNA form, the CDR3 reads TGCAGCGTTGGGTCAGCTTCGGTCACGGAAAAACTGTTTTTT. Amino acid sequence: CSVGSASVTEKLFF.

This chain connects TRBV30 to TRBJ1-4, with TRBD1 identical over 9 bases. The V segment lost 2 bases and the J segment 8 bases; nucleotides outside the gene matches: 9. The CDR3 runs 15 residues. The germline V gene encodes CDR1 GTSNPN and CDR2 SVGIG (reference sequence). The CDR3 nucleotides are TGTGCCTGGAGTTTTGGCGGGACAGGGCAGGAAAAACTGTTTTTT. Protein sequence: CAWSFGGTGQEKLFF.

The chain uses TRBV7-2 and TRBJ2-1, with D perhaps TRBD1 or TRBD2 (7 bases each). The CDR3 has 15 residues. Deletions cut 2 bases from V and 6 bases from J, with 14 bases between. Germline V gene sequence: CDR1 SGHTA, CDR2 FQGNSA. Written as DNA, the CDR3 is TGTGCCAGCAGCTTACTGACAGGGAGGGGCAATGAGCAGTTCTTC. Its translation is CASSLLTGRGNEQFF.

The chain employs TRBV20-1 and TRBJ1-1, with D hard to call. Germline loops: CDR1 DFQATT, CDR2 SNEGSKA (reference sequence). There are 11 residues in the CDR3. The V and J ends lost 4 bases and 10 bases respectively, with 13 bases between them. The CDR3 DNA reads TGCAGTGCTACCCTATTAGGAACAGCTTTCTTT. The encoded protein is CSATLLGTAFF.

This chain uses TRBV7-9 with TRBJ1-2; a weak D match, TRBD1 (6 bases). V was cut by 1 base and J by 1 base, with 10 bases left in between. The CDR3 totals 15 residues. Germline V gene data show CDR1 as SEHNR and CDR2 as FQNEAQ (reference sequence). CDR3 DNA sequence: TGTGCCAGCAGCTTAGATGGACAGTTTAACTATGGCTACACCTTC. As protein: CASSLDGQFNYGYTF.

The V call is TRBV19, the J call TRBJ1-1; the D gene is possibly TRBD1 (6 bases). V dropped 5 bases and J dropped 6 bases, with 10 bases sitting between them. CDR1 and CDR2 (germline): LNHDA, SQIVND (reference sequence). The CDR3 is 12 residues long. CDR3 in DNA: TGTGCCAGTAGTGAGGGACACTCTGAAGCTTTCTTT. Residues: CASSEGHSEAFF.

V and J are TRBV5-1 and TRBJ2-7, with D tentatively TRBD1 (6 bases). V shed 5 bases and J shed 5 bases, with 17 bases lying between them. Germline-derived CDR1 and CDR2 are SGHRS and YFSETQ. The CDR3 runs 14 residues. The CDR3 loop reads CASRRDIDFHEQYF. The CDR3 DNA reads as TGCGCCAGCAGACGGGACATTGATTTCCACGAGCAGTACTTC.

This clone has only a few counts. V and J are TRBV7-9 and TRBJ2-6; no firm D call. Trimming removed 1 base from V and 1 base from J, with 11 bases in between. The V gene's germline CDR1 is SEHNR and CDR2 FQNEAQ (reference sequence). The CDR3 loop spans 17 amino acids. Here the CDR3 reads CASSLGASLSGANVLTF. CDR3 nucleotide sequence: TGTGCCAGCAGCTTAGGGGCCAGTCTATCTGGGGCCAACGTCCTGACTTTC.

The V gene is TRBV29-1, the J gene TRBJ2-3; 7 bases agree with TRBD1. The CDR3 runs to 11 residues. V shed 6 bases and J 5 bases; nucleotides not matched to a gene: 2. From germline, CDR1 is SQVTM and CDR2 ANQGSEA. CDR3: CSVGTEDTQYF. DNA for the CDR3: TGCAGCGTGGGGACAGAAGATACGCAGTATTTT.

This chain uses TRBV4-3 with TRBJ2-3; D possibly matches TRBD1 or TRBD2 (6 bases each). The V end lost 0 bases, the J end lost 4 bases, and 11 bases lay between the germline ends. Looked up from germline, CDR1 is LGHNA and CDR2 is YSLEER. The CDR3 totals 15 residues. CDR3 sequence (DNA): TGCGCCAGCAGCCAAGATTGGGGGGCCGCAGATACGCAGTATTTT. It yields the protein CASSQDWGAADTQYF.